Shown below are 14 T cell receptor beta chains from a single sample sequenced in a study of identical twins. TCRdb re-called the 5' RACE reads through MiXCR, storing one row per CDR3 protein. The repertoire holds roughly 490,000 distinct CDR3 sequences, about 13% seen once, with more than 0.8% in the top ten. These data are also associated with another study on yellow fever vaccine responses in identical twins.

The sequenced sample was CD4+ T cells sorted from blood. The receptors were sampled from a woman between 18 and 29 years old in good health.

V and J are TRBV19 and TRBJ2-5, with D maybe TRBD2 (6 bases). CDR1 is LNHDA and CDR2 is SQIVND in the germline V gene (reference sequence). The CDR3 length is 14 residues. Trimming removed 7 bases from V and 0 bases from J, with 12 bases in between. For the CDR3, the DNA is TGTGCCAGTAAGGCTAGCGCGTACCAAGAGACCCAGTACTTC. Translated: CASKASAYQETQYF.

The J gene is TRBJ2-1, the V gene TRBV9, with 7 bases lining up with TRBD1. CDR3 size: 16 residues. J gave up 2 bases and V 0 bases, and 5 bases lay outside the gene matches. Germline V gene data show CDR1 as SGDLS and CDR2 as YYNGEE. The CDR3 spells CASSVGQGPAYNEQFF. The CDR3 DNA reads TGTGCCAGCAGCGTAGGACAGGGCCCTGCCTACAATGAGCAGTTCTTC.

The V call is TRBV5-1, the J call TRBJ2-1; 12 nucleotides align to TRBD2. The CDR3 has 15 amino acids. Germline trimming cut 4 bases from V and 6 bases from J; bases unmatched to any gene: 5. Germline V CDR1 and CDR2: SGHRS, YFSETQ. CDR3 sequence reads: CASSPLAGGRNEQFF. The CDR3 nucleotides read TGCGCCAGCAGCCCACTAGCGGGGGGACGCAATGAGCAGTTCTTC.

The J gene is TRBJ2-7, the V gene TRBV4-3; the D gene is possibly TRBD1 (5 bases). CDR1 is LGHNA and CDR2 is YSLEER in the germline V gene. The CDR3 consists of 14 residues. With 2 bases removed from V and 2 bases from J, the gap between germline ends came to 10 bases. CDR3 nucleotide sequence: TGCGCCAGCAGCCAATTAAGGGGCCCCTACGAGCAGTACTTC. Protein product: CASSQLRGPYEQYF.

This clonotype was observed many times. Here the CDR3 DNA reads TGTGCCAGCAGTGCCGAATGGACAGGGGGCGAGCAGTACTTC. Protein product: CASSAEWTGGEQYF. V is TRBV27 and J is TRBJ2-7; TRBD1 aligns across 10 bases. V lost 5 bases, J lost 6 bases, and 7 bases stayed unmatched. Germline CDR1 MNHEY, CDR2 SMNVEV (reference sequence). The CDR3 loop spans 14 amino acids.

The chain recombines TRBV3-1 with TRBJ2-1; TRBD2 is a possible D gene (6 bases). There are 15 residues in the CDR3. V gave up 4 bases and J gave up 4 bases, with 14 bases separating them. Germline CDR1 and CDR2: LGHDT and YNNKEL (reference sequence). For the CDR3, the DNA is TGTGCCAGCAGCCTACCCGGGAGAAAGTACAATGAGCAGTTCTTC. The encoded protein is CASSLPGRKYNEQFF.

This chain joins TRBV10-3 and TRBJ2-5; D remains unclear. With 6 bases removed from V and 2 bases from J, the gap between germline ends came to 16 bases. Germline assignment: CDR1 ENHRY and CDR2 SYGVKD. The CDR3 consists of 15 residues. In DNA, the CDR3 is TGTGCCATCAGCGCCACCACCGTCTCACAAGAGACCCAGTACTTC. Encoded protein: CAISATTVSQETQYF.

This clonotype was counted a few times. V usage is TRBV11-2 and J usage is TRBJ2-5; 9 bases line up with TRBD2. The germline V gene has CDR1 SGHAT and CDR2 FQNNGV. V was clipped by 5 bases and J by 2 bases; unmatched bases: 6. This CDR3 region has 15 residues. CDR3 DNA sequence: TGTGCCAGCAGCCGAGGACTAGCGAGTCAAGAGACCCAGTACTTC. The encoded protein is CASSRGLASQETQYF.

This clonotype was observed a few times. The chain carries TRBV29-1 and TRBJ2-2, with D tentatively TRBD1 (6 bases). Germline CDR1 reads SQVTM; CDR2 reads ANQGSEA. V was trimmed by 5 bases and J by 7 bases, leaving 17 bases between them. The CDR3 contains 14 residues. In DNA form, the CDR3 reads TGCAGCGTTAAAGCAGGGGCCCTTTTCGGGGAGCTGTTTTTT. This translates into CSVKAGALFGELFF.

This clonotype was observed a handful of times. V usage is TRBV6-5 and J usage is TRBJ2-7, with unresolved D. V was shortened by 0 bases and J by 4 bases, with 13 bases between the two germline ends. This CDR3 contains 15 residues. CDR1 and CDR2 from the germline V gene are MNHEY and SVGAGI. The CDR3 protein is CASSYSLGLGYEQYF. The CDR3 DNA sequence: TGTGCCAGCAGTTACTCCCTCGGGCTGGGTTACGAGCAGTACTTC.

The chain links TRBV30 to TRBJ2-3; the D is unclear. The V and J ends lost 4 bases and 2 bases respectively, with 13 bases between them. This CDR3 contains 14 residues. Germline lookup yields CDR1 GTSNPN and CDR2 SVGIG (reference sequence). As DNA, the CDR3 is TGTGCCTGGAACCAACACAAATCCACAGATACGCAGTATTTT. Amino acids: CAWNQHKSTDTQYF.

The CDR3 spells CASSLDWDRAYEQYF. For the CDR3, the DNA is TGTGCCAGCAGCTTAGACTGGGACAGGGCGTACGAGCAGTACTTC. The rearrangement links TRBV7-2 to TRBJ2-7; 9 positions match TRBD1. After removal of 1 base from V and 4 bases from J, the junction contained 5 bases not matched to a gene. The CDR3 loop spans 15 amino acids. Germline lookup yields CDR1 SGHTA and CDR2 FQGNSA.

The V and J genes are TRBV6-2 or TRBV6-3 and TRBJ1-2, with TRBD1 identical over 8 bases. CDR3 length: 14 residues. The trim removed 4 bases at V and 6 bases at J, leaving 7 bases unmatched. Germline lookup yields CDR1 MNHEY and CDR2 SVGEGT. The CDR3 here is CASSFPRGRNGYTF. The CDR3 nucleotides read TGTGCCAGCAGTTTTCCCAGGGGGCGAAATGGCTACACCTTC.

This clonotype appeared many times. This chain connects TRBV10-3 to TRBJ2-1; TRBD2 aligns across 9 bases. The germline CDR1 and CDR2 sequences are ENHRY and SYGVKD. V trimming: 8 bases; J trimming: 4 bases; junction bases outside the gene matches: 9. The CDR3 is 15 residues long. CDR3 residues: CAIAAGTSHYNEQFF. CDR3 in DNA: TGTGCCATCGCCGCCGGGACTAGCCATTACAATGAGCAGTTCTTC.